Shown below are 13 T cell receptor beta chains from a single sample sequenced in a study of Tregs in tolerant kidney transplant recipients. Assay: immunoSEQ multiplex PCR; the TCRdb copy retains only in-frame clones and omits some. The ten most abundant clones cover about 0.83% of a sample with tens of thousands of clones. The source material was CD4+ T cells from blood, sampled before the transplant. The receptors here all came from a human donor who received a combined kidney and bone marrow transplant.

The CDR3 spells CASSLGLAGAGEQFF. The CDR3 bases that were read are TGTGCCAGCTCCTTGGGGCTAGCGGGAGCCGGTGAG. This chain uses TRBV18 with TRBJ2-1, with TRBD2 matching over 10 bases. The CDR3 extends 3 residues past the end of the read, so its final part is completed from the germline J gene. This CDR3 region has 15 residues. In germline, CDR1 is KGHSH, CDR2 LQKENI. Trimming removed 6 bases from V and 9 bases from J; junction bases left unmatched: 11.

Worth noting for this clone: The read terminates 3 residues before the CDR3 end, so the remaining end is supplied by the germline J gene. The chain employs TRBV7-2 and TRBJ2-2; D possibly corresponds to TRBD2 (6 bases). This CDR3 comprises 13 residues. Per germline, CDR1 SGHTA and CDR2 FQGNSA. Deletions cut 3 bases from V and 8 bases from J, with 10 bases between. The part of the CDR3 DNA that was read is TGTGCCAGCAGCTTTTTCGGGGGAGGGGAG. The encoded protein is CASSFFGGGE. The entire CDR3 protein is CASSFFGGGELFF.

The CDR3 sequence: CASSLAEGDGYTF. The covered CDR3 bases are TGCGCCAGCAGCTTGGCCGAGGGGGATGGC. The chain links TRBV5-1 to TRBJ1-2, with a weak D call TRBD1 (6 bases). The sequenced fragment ends 3 residues before the CDR3 boundary, so the rest is inferred from the germline J gene. V was cut by 0 bases and J by 6 bases, with 9 bases left in between. Germline assignment: CDR1 SGHRS and CDR2 YFSETQ. This CDR3 comprises 13 residues.

A remark on this clone: The read stops 3 residues short of the end of the CDR3; the missing end is completed from the germline J gene. The J gene is TRBJ2-1, the V gene TRBV7-6, with D possibly matching TRBD1 (6 bases). Trimming removed 5 bases from V and 4 bases from J, with 9 bases in between. The CDR3 is made up of 13 amino acids. Looked up from germline, CDR1 is SGHVS and CDR2 is FNYEAQ. CDR3 DNA, as far as it was read: TGTGCCAGCAGCCCGGGACATTACAATGAG. This encodes CASSPGHYNE. The full-length CDR3 reads as CASSPGHYNEQFF.

Remarks on this clone: The read comes to an end 3 residues before the CDR3 does, leaving the germline J gene to fill in the end. V gene TRBV5-1 combines with J gene TRBJ2-3, with D perhaps TRBD2 (6 bases). The CDR3 runs 14 residues. Trimming took 4 bases from V and 5 from J, leaving 14 bases between them. The V gene's germline CDR1 is SGHRS and CDR2 YFSETQ. CDR3 DNA, as far as it was read: TGCGCCAGCAGCACTGACGGGGGTGGAGATACG. The encoded protein is CASSTDGGGDT. The full-length CDR3 reads as CASSTDGGGDTQYF.

Concerning this clone itself: The read terminates 3 residues before the CDR3 end, so the remaining end is supplied by the germline J gene. This sequence joins TRBV6-2 or TRBV6-3 and TRBJ2-5; D remains unclear. The germline V gene encodes CDR1 MNHEY and CDR2 SVGEGT. This CDR3 is 12 amino acids long. Trimming shortened V by 1 base and J by 5 bases, and 5 bases separated the two germline ends. The DNA read from the CDR3 is TGTGCCAGCAGTTACTGGGCCGAGACC. This encodes CASSYWAET. The complete CDR3 reads CASSYWAETQYF.

For this clone: The CDR3 end lies 3 residues beyond the end of the read and is filled in from the germline J gene. The chain combines TRBV10-3 with TRBJ2-3; the D gene is possibly TRBD1 (5 bases). Trimming took off 6 bases at V and 2 bases at J, with 15 bases between the two ends. In germline, CDR1 is ENHRY, CDR2 SYGVKD. The CDR3 has 15 amino acids. CDR3 bases read: TGTGCCATCAGGAAAGGGGAACTTTTCACAGATACG. This encodes CAIRKGELFTDT. The whole CDR3 is CAIRKGELFTDTQYF.

Regarding this clone: Read coverage stops 3 residues before the CDR3 terminus; the germline J gene supplies the remainder. The chain is built from TRBV5-1 and TRBJ2-3, with D unclear. The V end was cut by 1 base, the J end by 0 bases, with 9 bases between. The germline V gene encodes CDR1 SGHRS and CDR2 YFSETQ. The CDR3 totals 15 residues. The covered CDR3 bases are TGCGCCAGCAGCTTGAGAGGTTCTAGCACAGATACG. Its translation: CASSLRGSSTDT. The CDR3, in full, reads CASSLRGSSTDTQYF.

About this clone: The read ends 3 residues shy of where the CDR3 ends; the end is completed using the germline J gene. The chain has TRBV5-1 and TRBJ2-6, with a weak D call TRBD1 (5 bases). The V and J ends lost 2 bases and 3 bases respectively, with 6 bases between them. CDR1 and CDR2 (germline): SGHRS, YFSETQ. This CDR3 contains 14 residues. CDR3 residues: CASSFRVGANVLTF. The DNA read from the CDR3 is TGCGCCAGCAGCTTCAGGGTTGGGGCCAACGTC.

In the case of this clone: Sequencing ends 3 residues short of the CDR3 end; the germline J gene provides the rest. The chain combines TRBV7-7 with TRBJ2-5; 8 nucleotides match TRBD1. The V gene end was trimmed by 6 bases and the J gene end by 5 bases; junction bases not matched to a gene: 8. CDR1 is SSHAT, CDR2 FNYEAQ, per germline (reference sequence). The CDR3 totals 14 residues. CDR3: CASSFTGGRETQYF. The DNA read from the CDR3 is TGTGCCAGCAGTTTTACAGGGGGTAGGGAGACC.

As regards this clone: The CDR3 extends 3 residues past the end of the read, so its final part is completed from the germline J gene. This chain joins TRBV2 and TRBJ1-1; 7 nucleotides match TRBD1. In germline, CDR1 is SNHLY, CDR2 FYNNEI. This CDR3 is built from 18 residues. After removal of 6 bases from V and 0 bases from J, the junction contained 16 bases not matched to a gene. The CDR3 reads CASRAMQGVKGMNTEAFF. Incomplete CDR3 DNA: TGTGCCAGCAGAGCGATGCAGGGGGTCAAGGGAATGAACACTGAA. Using reference TRBV2 and TRBJ1-1 for the parts outside the CDR3, the full variable domain is EPEVTQTPSHQVTQMGQEVILRCVPISNHLYFYWYRQILGQKVEFLVSFYNNEISEKSEIFDDQFSVERPDGSNFTLKIRSTKLEDSAMYFCASRAMQGVKGMNTEAFFGQGTRLTVV.

Of note for this clone: The read terminates 3 residues ahead of where the CDR3 ends, so the germline J gene completes it. The gene calls are TRBV19 and TRBJ1-1; perhaps TRBD1 as D (6 bases). Germline V gene lookup returns CDR1 LNHDA and CDR2 SQIVND (reference sequence). This CDR3 region has 15 residues. V lost 5 bases, J lost 3 bases, and 16 bases lay in between. The CDR3 sequence: CASSPLTGGHTEAFF. The sequenced part of the CDR3 DNA is TGTGCCAGTAGTCCCCTCACGGGGGGGCACACTGAA.

Concerning this clone itself: The read terminates 3 residues ahead of where the CDR3 ends, so the germline J gene completes it. The chain uses TRBV20-1 and TRBJ2-7; 10 bases align to TRBD2. Germline V gives CDR1 DFQATT, CDR2 SNEGSKA (reference sequence). After removal of 3 bases from V and 6 bases from J, the junction contained 8 bases not matched to a gene. The CDR3 sequence is 14 residues long. This CDR3 reads CSASRASGSVEQYF. CDR3 DNA (partial): TGCAGTGCTAGTCGGGCTAGCGGGAGCGTCGAG.